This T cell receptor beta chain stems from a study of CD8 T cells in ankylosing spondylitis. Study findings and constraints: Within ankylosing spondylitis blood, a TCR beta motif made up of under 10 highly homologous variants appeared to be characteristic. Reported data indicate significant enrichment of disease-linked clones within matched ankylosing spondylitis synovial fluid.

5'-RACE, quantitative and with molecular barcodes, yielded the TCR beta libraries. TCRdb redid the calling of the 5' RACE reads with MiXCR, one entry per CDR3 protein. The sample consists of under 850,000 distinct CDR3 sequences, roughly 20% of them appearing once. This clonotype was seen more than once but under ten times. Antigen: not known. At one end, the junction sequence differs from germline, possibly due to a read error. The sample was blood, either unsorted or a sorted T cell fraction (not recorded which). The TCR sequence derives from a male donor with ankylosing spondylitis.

The CDR3 sequence: CASSQDWGGICLF. In DNA form, the CDR3 reads TGTGCCAGCAGCCAAGATTGGGGCGGGATTTGCCTCTTC. This chain uses TRBV4-2 with TRBJ2-1, with D maybe TRBD2 (6 bases). CDR1 is LGHNA, CDR2 YNFKEQ, per germline. The length of the CDR3 is 13 residues.